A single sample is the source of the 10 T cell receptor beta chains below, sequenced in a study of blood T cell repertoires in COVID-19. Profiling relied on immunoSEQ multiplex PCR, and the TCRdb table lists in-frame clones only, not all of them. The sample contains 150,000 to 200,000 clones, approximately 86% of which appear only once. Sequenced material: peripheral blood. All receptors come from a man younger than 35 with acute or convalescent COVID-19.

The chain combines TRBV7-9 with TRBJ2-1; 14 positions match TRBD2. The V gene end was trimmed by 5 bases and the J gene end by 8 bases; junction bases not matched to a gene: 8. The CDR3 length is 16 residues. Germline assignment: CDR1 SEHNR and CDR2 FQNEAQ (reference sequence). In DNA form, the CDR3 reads TGTGCCAGCAGCCCAAGACTAGCGGGGGGGAGCGATGAGCAGTTCTTC. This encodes CASSPRLAGGSDEQFF.

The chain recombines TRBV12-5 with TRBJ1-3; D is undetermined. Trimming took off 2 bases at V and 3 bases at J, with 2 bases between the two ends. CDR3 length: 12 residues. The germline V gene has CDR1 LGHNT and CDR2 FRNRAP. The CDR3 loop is CASGLYGNTIYF. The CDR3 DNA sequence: TGTGCTAGTGGTTTGTATGGAAACACCATATATTTT.

This chain's CDR3 is CASSPGGMGTQYF. CDR3 in DNA: TGTGCCAGCAGCCCCGGGGGGATGGGGACCCAGTACTTC. The chain combines TRBV2 with TRBJ2-5; TRBD2 matches 7 bases. Losses at the gene ends were 6 bases for V and 7 bases for J; bases not matched to a gene: 8. This CDR3 has 13 amino acids. CDR1 and CDR2 (germline): SNHLY, FYNNEI.

The CDR3 DNA follows: TGTGCCAGCTCACCACCAGCGGACAACTATGGCTACACCTTC. It codes for CASSPPADNYGYTF. V usage is TRBV18 and J usage is TRBJ1-2, with D unclear. In germline, CDR1 is KGHSH, CDR2 LQKENI. The CDR3 contains 14 residues. Trimming pared 0 bases from V and 2 bases from J, leaving 7 bases between.

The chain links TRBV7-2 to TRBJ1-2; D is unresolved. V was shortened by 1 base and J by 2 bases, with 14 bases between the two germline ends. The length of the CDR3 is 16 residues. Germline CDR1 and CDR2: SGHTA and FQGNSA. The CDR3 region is CASSLVSGGLNYGYTF. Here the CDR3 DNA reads TGTGCCAGCAGCTTAGTTTCAGGAGGACTAAACTATGGCTACACCTTC.

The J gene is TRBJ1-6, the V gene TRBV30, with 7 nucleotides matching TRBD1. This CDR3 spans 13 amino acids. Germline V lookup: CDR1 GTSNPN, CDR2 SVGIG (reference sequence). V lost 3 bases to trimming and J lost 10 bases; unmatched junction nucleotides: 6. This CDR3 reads CAWRGTESSPLHF. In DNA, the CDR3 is TGTGCCTGGAGAGGGACAGAATCGTCACCCCTCCACTTT.

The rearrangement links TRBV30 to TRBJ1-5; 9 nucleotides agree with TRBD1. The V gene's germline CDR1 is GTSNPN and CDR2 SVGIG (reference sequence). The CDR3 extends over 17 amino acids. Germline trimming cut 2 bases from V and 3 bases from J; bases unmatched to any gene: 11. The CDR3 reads CAWSHTSGTGLNQPQHF. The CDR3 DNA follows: TGTGCCTGGAGTCATACATCCGGGACAGGGCTCAATCAGCCCCAGCATTTT.

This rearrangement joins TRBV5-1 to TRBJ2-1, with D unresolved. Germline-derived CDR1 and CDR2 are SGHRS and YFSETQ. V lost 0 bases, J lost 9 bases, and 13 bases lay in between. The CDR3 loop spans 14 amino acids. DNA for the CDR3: TGCGCCAGCAGCTTGGGTCTCGCCCCCGGTGAGCAGTTCTTC. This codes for CASSLGLAPGEQFF.

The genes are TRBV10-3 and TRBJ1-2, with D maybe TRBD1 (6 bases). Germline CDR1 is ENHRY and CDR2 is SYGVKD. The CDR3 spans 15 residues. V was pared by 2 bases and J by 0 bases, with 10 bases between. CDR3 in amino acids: CAISEGGSANYGYTF. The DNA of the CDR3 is TGTGCCATCAGTGAGGGGGGCTCCGCTAACTATGGCTACACCTTC.

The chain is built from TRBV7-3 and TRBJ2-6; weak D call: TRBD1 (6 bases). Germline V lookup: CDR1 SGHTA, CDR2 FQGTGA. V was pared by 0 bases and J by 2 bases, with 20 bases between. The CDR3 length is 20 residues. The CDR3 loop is CASSLTPSQGASPGANVLTF. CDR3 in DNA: TGTGCCAGCAGCTTAACCCCGTCACAGGGTGCAAGTCCTGGGGCCAACGTCCTGACTTTC.